This TCR beta chain is drawn from a study of shared clonotypes between healthy human individuals. Findings and limits, study-wide: Some naive CD4 clonotypes, approximately 4.5%, turned up in common across a few donors.

This clone has just one count. Antigen: not known. Germline lookup yields CDR1 LNHDA and CDR2 SQIVND (reference sequence). Trimming cost V 6 bases and J 3 bases, with 22 bases left between them. The CDR3 extends over 17 amino acids. Splitting the CD4+ cells yielded a CD45RA+ naive subset and a CD45RA-negative memory subset. The study ran the assay at deep level. The repertoire was sequenced with immunoSEQ multiplex PCR; TCRdb's copy has only in-frame clones and lacks some. The table lists about 1.1 million clones, more than 75% of them singletons. The specimen was memory CD4+ T cells from PBMCs. Subset given: CD45RA-negative fraction. The receptor comes from a man between 18 and 29 years old in good health. Some clones in this sample may be carry-over from other donors' samples. The rearrangement links TRBV19 to TRBJ2-3, with a possible D match to TRBD1 (6 bases). CDR3 region: CASSPKWGSRGTDTQYF. CDR3 nucleotides: TGTGCCAGTAGCCCTAAGTGGGGGTCGAGGGGGACAGATACGCAGTATTTT. The full variable domain, its missing parts supplied by reference TRBV19 and TRBJ2-3, is DGGITQSPKYLFRKEGQNVTLSCEQNLNHDAMYWYRQDPGQGLRLIYYSQIVNDFQKGDIAEGYSVSREKKESFPLTVTSAQKNPTAFYLCASSPKWGSRGTDTQYFGPGTRLTVL.